There are a few counts of the clone carrying this T cell receptor (beta chain). These data originate in a study of early T cells in non-severe SARS-CoV-2 infection. One entry per CDR3 protein, called by TCRdb with MiXCR from the 5' RACE reads. In the table there are 35,000 to 55,000 distinct CDR3 sequences, 23% of which are singletons. Sequencing used whole blood, obtained at baseline. This TCR came from an adult who was a healthcare worker with PCR-confirmed SARS-CoV-2 infection or an uninfected control (not recorded which).

The CDR3 DNA follows: TGTGCCAGCAGCCGACAGGGGCGCACTGAAGCTTTCTTT. It is translated as CASSRQGRTEAFF. This sequence joins TRBV6-2 or TRBV6-3 and TRBJ1-1, with 8 bases lining up with TRBD1. The germline CDR1 and CDR2 sequences are MNHEY and SVGEGT. With 6 bases clipped from V and 4 bases from J, the junction kept 4 bases outside the gene matches. The length of the CDR3 is 13 residues.